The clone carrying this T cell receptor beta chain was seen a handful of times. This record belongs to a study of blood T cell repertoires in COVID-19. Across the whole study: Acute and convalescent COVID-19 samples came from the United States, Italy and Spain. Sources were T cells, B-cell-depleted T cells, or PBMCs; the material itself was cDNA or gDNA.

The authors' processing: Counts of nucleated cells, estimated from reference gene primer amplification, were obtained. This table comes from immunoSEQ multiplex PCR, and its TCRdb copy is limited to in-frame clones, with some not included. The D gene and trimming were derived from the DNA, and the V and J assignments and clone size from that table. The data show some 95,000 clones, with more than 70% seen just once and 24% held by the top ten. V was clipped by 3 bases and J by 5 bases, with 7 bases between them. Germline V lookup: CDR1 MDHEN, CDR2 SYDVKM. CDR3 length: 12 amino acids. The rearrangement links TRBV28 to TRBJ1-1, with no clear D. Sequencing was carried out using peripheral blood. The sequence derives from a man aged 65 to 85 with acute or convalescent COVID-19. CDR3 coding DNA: TGTGCCAGCAGTTTGCTGAGGACTGAAGCTTTCTTT. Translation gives CASSLLRTEAFF.